The rows below give T cell receptor beta chains drawn from one sample of a study of blood T cell repertoires in COVID-19. Measured with immunoSEQ multiplex PCR; TCRdb has only the in-frame clones, and not every one. Of 150,000 or so clones detected, approximately 80% appear once; the ten largest clones hold 9% to 13%. Material for sequencing was peripheral blood. The receptors stem from an older woman with COVID-19, enrolled during active disease. Each CDR3 is given with its conserved first and last residue. A D gene is named only where the DNA matches it firmly. Clone size is shown for a subset of rows, as once, few, many or a class of expanded clone.

abundance | j_gene | v_gene | d_gene | CDR3nt | CDR3aa
NA | TRBJ1-6 | TRBV2 | TRBD1 | TGTGCCAGCAGGGGTAGGACAGGGGGGCTTAATTCACCCCTCCACTTT | CASRGRTGGLNSPLHF
NA | TRBJ2-1 | TRBV5-1 | NA | TGCGCCAGCAGTTTCAACTACTACAATGAGCAGTTCTTC | CASSFNYYNEQFF
few | TRBJ1-2 | TRBV4-1 | NA | TGCGCCAGCAGCCATGGCAACTATGGCTACACCTTC | CASSHGNYGYTF
NA | TRBJ1-2 | TRBV19 | NA | TGTGCCAGTAGTAACCAGGGGCCCAACTATGGCTACACCTTC | CASSNQGPNYGYTF
NA | TRBJ1-4 | TRBV29-1 | NA | TGCAGCGTTGAATTGGGAGCAACTAATGAAAAACTGTTTTTT | CSVELGATNEKLFF
NA | TRBJ2-3 | TRBV7-3 | TRBD1 | TGTGCCAGCAGCTTACAGGGGGCGCTAACGCAGTATTTT | CASSLQGALTQYF
once | TRBJ2-5 | TRBV7-2 | TRBD2 | TGTGCCAGCAGCTTACATCCTAGCGGGAGTGAGACCCAGTACTTC | CASSLHPSGSETQYF
NA | TRBJ1-2 | TRBV5-6 | TRBD1 | TGTGCCAGCAGGCGCTGGGTTTTGACAGGGAACTATGGCTACACCTTC | CASRRWVLTGNYGYTF
NA | TRBJ1-4 | TRBV7-8 | NA | TGTGCCAGCAGCTTAGCGACAGGCCGGCGTCGTGAAAAACTGTTTTTT | CASSLATGRRREKLFF
NA | TRBJ1-4 | TRBV5-4 | TRBD1 | TGTGCCAGCAGCTTGTGGGACAGTGAAAAACTGTTTTTT | CASSLWDSEKLFF
NA | TRBJ1-6 | TRBV6-4 | NA | TGTGCCAGCAGTGACTCGGGCAGCTATAATTCACCCCTCCACTTT | CASSDSGSYNSPLHF
NA | TRBJ1-2 | TRBV7-3 | TRBD1 | TGTGCCAGCAGCCTACGGACAGGGGACAATGGCTACACCTTC | CASSLRTGDNGYTF
NA | TRBJ1-2 | TRBV5-6 | TRBD1 | TGTGCCAGCACCGTCCCGGGACAGGGAAATGGCTACACCTTC | CASTVPGQGNGYTF
NA | TRBJ2-2 | TRBV7-9 | NA | TGTGCCAGCAGCTTAGGGACACTGAACACCGGGGAGCTGTTTTTT | CASSLGTLNTGELFF
NA | TRBJ2-3 | TRBV3-1/TRBV3-2 | NA | TGTGCCAGCAGCCCCCAGGCCCCCCCAGATACGCAGTATTTT | CASSPQAPPDTQYF
NA | TRBJ2-3 | TRBV5-5 | TRBD2 | TGTGCCAGCAGCCCGGCCCGTAGCGGGGGGGCTTCAGATACGCAGTATTTT | CASSPARSGGASDTQYF
NA | TRBJ1-1 | TRBV19 | NA | TGTGCCAGTAGTAAATTCTTGGGAGGGACTTTAACTCCTGAGGGGAACACTGAAGCTTTCTTT | CASSKFLGGTLTPEGNTEAFF
NA | TRBJ1-3 | TRBV18 | TRBD1 | TGTGCCAGCTCAAGGGGACAGGGGACTGGAAACACCATATATTTT | CASSRGQGTGNTIYF
NA | TRBJ1-1 | TRBV12-3/TRBV12-4 | TRBD1 | TGTGCCAGGGGCTTCCAGGGGGCTGAAGCTTTCTTT | CARGFQGAEAFF
NA | TRBJ1-1 | TRBV2 | NA | TGTGCCAGCAGCCCTTTAACAGGAGATACTGAAGCTTTCTTT | CASSPLTGDTEAFF
once | TRBJ1-3 | TRBV19 | NA | TGTGCCAGTAGCGTCAGTGGGAGGACTGGAAACACCATATATTTT | CASSVSGRTGNTIYF
NA | TRBJ2-1 | TRBV7-2 | NA | TGTGCCAGCAGCTTAGGGTCGGGTTCCTCCTACAATGAGCAGTTCTTC | CASSLGSGSSYNEQFF
NA | TRBJ1-1 | TRBV6-2/TRBV6-3 | NA | TGTGCCAGCAGTCTGACAGGAAACACTGAAGCTTTCTTT | CASSLTGNTEAFF
NA | TRBJ2-6 | TRBV7-9 | TRBD2 | TGTGCCAGCAGTCCCTGGGCTAGCCGGGGGGGGCCTGGGGCCAACGTCCTGACTTTC | CASSPWASRGGPGANVLTF
NA | TRBJ1-5 | TRBV27 | TRBD1 | TGTGCCAGCAGTGGGAGACAGGGAGTAGATCAGCCCCAGCATTTT | CASSGRQGVDQPQHF
once | TRBJ1-3 | TRBV10-3 | NA | TGTGCCATCAGCGACGACAGGTCAAACACCATATATTTT | CAISDDRSNTIYF
NA | TRBJ2-3 | TRBV5-4 | NA | TGTGCCAGCAGCTTACGGAGGGCCGGGACAGATACGCAGTATTTT | CASSLRRAGTDTQYF
NA | TRBJ1-1 | TRBV19 | TRBD1 | TGTGCCAGTAGTACTGGCGGACAGGTTGGGACTGAAGCTTTCTTT | CASSTGGQVGTEAFF
NA | TRBJ2-7 | TRBV10-2 | NA | TGCGCCAGCAGTGAAAATCGGGCCTACGAGCAGTACTTC | CASSENRAYEQYF
NA | TRBJ1-1 | TRBV6-5 | NA | TGTGCCAGCAGCCGATACCCCACAGTAAACACTGAAGCTTTCTTT | CASSRYPTVNTEAFF
NA | TRBJ1-2 | TRBV19 | NA | TGTGCCAGTACAGGGGTCTCCTATGGCTACACCTTC | CASTGVSYGYTF
few | TRBJ2-7 | TRBV2 | NA | TGTGCCAGCAGTTCCTTCGGCGCGGGTGAGCAGTACTTC | CASSSFGAGEQYF
NA | TRBJ1-1 | TRBV10-1 | NA | TGCGCCAGCAGTGAGTCACCAGGGAACACTGAAGCTTTCTTT | CASSESPGNTEAFF
few | TRBJ1-2 | TRBV11-2 | NA | TGTGCCAGCAGCCGGACACTTAACTATGGCTACACCTTC | CASSRTLNYGYTF
NA | TRBJ2-3 | TRBV11-2 | TRBD1 | TGTGCCAGCAGCCTGGACAGGGGCCCAGATACGCAGTATTTT | CASSLDRGPDTQYF
few | TRBJ1-6 | TRBV4-1 | NA | TGCGCCAGCAGTTCCGCCCAGTCCCTCCACTTT | CASSSAQSLHF
NA | TRBJ2-2 | TRBV2 | NA | TGTGCCAGCAGTATCAAACAGGGTGCCGGGGAGCTGTTTTTT | CASSIKQGAGELFF
once | TRBJ2-7 | TRBV6-5 | NA | TGTGCCAGCAGTTGGGAGGCGAGCTCCTACGAGCAGTACTTC | CASSWEASSYEQYF
NA | TRBJ1-1 | TRBV7-9 | NA | TGTGCCAGCAGCTTATATACAGAGAGGAACACTGAAGCTTTCTTT | CASSLYTERNTEAFF
NA | TRBJ1-4 | TRBV7-3 | NA | TGTGCCAGCAGCTTAGGCCTGTGGGGAGGGCCAGGGGATGAAAAACTGTTTTTT | CASSLGLWGGPGDEKLFF
few | TRBJ1-6 | TRBV28 | NA | TGTGCCAGCAGCCCCGGGGGGAGCTCCTATAATTCACCCCTCCACTTT | CASSPGGSSYNSPLHF
NA | TRBJ2-1 | TRBV2 | TRBD1 | TGTGCCAGCAGTTTGACAGGGGAAGGGTACAATGAGCAGTTCTTC | CASSLTGEGYNEQFF